Each of the 11 T cell receptor beta chains below was sequenced from the same sample in a study of shared clonotypes between healthy human individuals. The data were produced by immunoSEQ multiplex PCR, yet TCRdb's version contains in-frame clones alone and is incomplete. The sample has 2 million to 2.5 million clones; over 85% are singletons. The specimen was naive CD4+ T cells from PBMCs. Subset reported: CD45RA+ positively selected. The source is a man younger than 35 in good health. Some clones in this sample may be carry-over from other donors' samples.

This chain uses TRBV6-5 with TRBJ2-3; D not resolved. The germline V gene encodes CDR1 MNHEY and CDR2 SVGAGI. This CDR3 is built from 14 residues. V was pared by 5 bases and J by 1 base, with 10 bases between. The CDR3 region is CASSRSRGTDTQYF. Here the CDR3 DNA reads TGTGCCAGCAGTAGAAGTCGAGGCACAGATACGCAGTATTTT.

The chain uses TRBV25-1 and TRBJ1-1, with 9 nucleotides matching TRBD1. The J segment lost 4 bases and the V segment lost 8 bases, leaving 5 bases of the junction unmatched. The CDR3 loop spans 13 amino acids. Germline-derived CDR1 and CDR2 are MGHDK and SYGVNS. The CDR3 DNA reads TGTGCCAGCGGAGACAGGGGGTCCACTGAAGCTTTCTTT. Translation gives CASGDRGSTEAFF. The whole variable domain, filled in from reference TRBV25-1 and TRBJ1-1, reads EADIYQTPRYLVIGTGKKITLECSQTMGHDKMYWYQQDPGMELHLIHYSYGVNSTEKGDLSSESTVSRIRTEHFPLTLESARPSHTSQYLCASGDRGSTEAFFGQGTRLTVV.

This sequence joins TRBV18 and TRBJ2-1; 7 bases align to TRBD1. Germline CDR1 is KGHSH and CDR2 is LQKENI. CDR3 size: 16 residues. The ends lost 3 bases at V and 4 bases at J; junction bases unmatched: 9. The CDR3 here is CASSPLSGTDYNEQFF. CDR3 bases: TGTGCCAGCTCACCCCTTTCCGGGACAGATTACAATGAGCAGTTCTTC. Full variable domain (missing parts from reference TRBV18 and TRBJ2-1): NAGVMQNPRHLVRRRGQEARLRCSPMKGHSHVYWYRQLPEEGLKFMVYLQKENIIDESGMPKERFSAEFPKEGPSILRIQQVVRGDSAAYFCASSPLSGTDYNEQFFGPGTRLTVL.

The chain joins TRBV5-1 to TRBJ2-5, with D tentatively TRBD1 or TRBD2 (5 bases each). Germline-derived CDR1 and CDR2 are SGHRS and YFSETQ. Trimming stripped 2 bases from V and 5 bases from J, with 13 bases between. This CDR3 region has 14 residues. CDR3 protein: CASSLFPGTETQYF. The DNA for the CDR3 is TGCGCCAGCAGCTTATTCCCCGGGACGGAGACCCAGTACTTC.

This clone was recorded once. The V gene is TRBV19, the J gene TRBJ2-3; 14 positions match TRBD2. This CDR3 spans 16 amino acids. J lost 5 bases, V lost 8 bases, and 9 bases had no gene match. Germline CDR1 reads LNHDA; CDR2 reads SQIVND (reference sequence). DNA of the CDR3: TGTGCCAGTGCTGAGGGGACTAGCGGGAGAGGAGATACGCAGTATTTT. The encoded protein is CASAEGTSGRGDTQYF.

This rearrangement joins TRBV11-1 to TRBJ2-3; D remains unclear. V was shortened by 5 bases and J by 6 bases, with 15 bases between the two germline ends. The CDR3 consists of 14 residues. Per germline, CDR1 SGHAT and CDR2 FQDESV (reference sequence). CDR3 sequence: CASSPRVGRDTQYF. CDR3 nucleotide sequence: TGTGCCAGCAGCCCTCGAGTTGGTAGGGATACGCAGTATTTT.

This clone was seen a few times. The chain combines TRBV28 with TRBJ2-7; D is unclear. The CDR3 is 11 residues long. Germline V gene data show CDR1 as MDHEN and CDR2 as SYDVKM. Trimming removed 5 bases at V and 3 bases at J, with 5 bases between. Written as DNA, the CDR3 is TGTGCCAGCAGTCGAAACTACGAGCAGTACTTC. Its protein product is CASSRNYEQYF.

The J gene is TRBJ2-7, the V gene TRBV19; D unclear. The CDR3 has 14 residues. The V end was cut by 3 bases, the J end by 0 bases, with 9 bases between. Germline-derived CDR1 and CDR2 are LNHDA and SQIVND (reference sequence). The CDR3 sequence: CASSIGPVSYEQYF. CDR3 bases: TGTGCCAGTAGTATCGGGCCAGTCTCCTACGAGCAGTACTTC.

The V gene is TRBV7-2, the J gene TRBJ2-7, with a tentative D call TRBD2 (5 bases). The ends were cut back, 5 bases at V and 0 bases at J, with 20 bases in the middle. Germline loops: CDR1 SGHTA, CDR2 FQGNSA. CDR3 length: 17 amino acids. CDR3 sequence (DNA): TGTGCCAGCAGCCCCCGCCTAGGAGGCCCAAGCTCCTACGAGCAGTACTTC. Encoded protein: CASSPRLGGPSSYEQYF.

The chain joins TRBV21-1 to TRBJ2-1; the table calls TRBD2, which could not be checked here. TRBV21-1 is a pseudogene segment. The CDR3 has 14 residues. CDR3 sequence reads: CASSYPPSEREQFF. For the CDR3, the DNA is TGTGCCAGCAGCTATCCTCCGTCTGAGCGGGAGCAGTTCTTC.

As regards this clone: This sample includes further DNA sequences coding for the same CDR3. The gene calls are TRBV30 and TRBJ1-2, with D hard to call. This CDR3 comprises 13 residues. Germline CDR1 is GTSNPN and CDR2 is SVGIG (reference sequence). V lost 2 bases, J lost 8 bases, and 15 bases lay in between. CDR3 protein: CAWSPRGGYGYTF. For the CDR3, the DNA is TGTGCCTGGAGTCCCCGGGGAGGGTACGGCTACACCTTC. The whole variable domain, filled in from reference TRBV30 and TRBJ1-2, reads SQTIHQWPATLVQPVGSPLSLECTVEGTSNPNLYWYRQAAGRGLQLLFYSVGIGQISSEVPQNLSASRPQDRQFILSSKKLLLSDSGFYLCAWSPRGGYGYTFGSGTRLTVV.